The clone carrying this T cell receptor beta chain was seen more than once but under ten times. This sample was taken from a study of blood T cells in healthy people across ages. Study context: Template switching caught about one barcoded beta molecule for each two T cells.

The CDR3 spans 17 residues. Samples each yielded at least 6 micrograms of total RNA. PCR was performed a second time for about 7 to 11 cycles using a sample-barcoded 5' primer and a J-beta primer mix. TCRdb reprocessed the 5' RACE reads with MiXCR, giving one entry per CDR3 protein. The sample includes some 900,000 distinct CDR3 sequences, 25% to 35% seen only once; the top ten take approximately 15%. The material sequenced was blood. The V and J genes are TRBV21-1 and TRBJ1-2; the table gives TRBD1 as D, unverified against the DNA. TRBV21-1 is marked as a pseudogene. The TCR comes from a woman at least 80 years old in good health. CDR3: CASSKQGRGHLGYGYTF. The DNA for the CDR3 is TGTGCCAGCAGCAAACAAGGCAGGGGCCATCTAGGCTATGGCTACACCTTC.